These 3 T cell receptor beta chains originate from one sample sequenced in a study of CXCR3-negative and CXCR3-positive naive CD8 T cells. UMI-labeled TRB cDNA libraries were prepared by 5' RACE. TCRdb reprocessed the 5' RACE reads and stores each CDR3 protein as one record, lacking DNA. The specimen's table records under 70,000 distinct CDR3 sequences. The sample was memory CD8+ T cells from blood. All receptors derive from a human donor in good health. Some clones in this sample may be carry-over from other donors' samples.

The genes are TRBV15 and TRBJ2-5; TCRdb indicates TRBD1, and absent DNA this call remains unverified. The V gene's germline CDR1 is LNHNV and CDR2 YYDKDF (reference sequence). This CDR3 is 14 amino acids long. CDR3 in amino acids: CATRGQLLQETQYF.

The chain uses TRBV20-1 and TRBJ2-1; there is no DNA to check the TCRdb D call of TRBD1. Per the germline V gene, CDR1 is DFQATT and CDR2 is SNEGSKA (reference sequence). The CDR3 totals 13 residues. CDR3 in amino acids: CSARTGEYNEQFF.

The chain employs TRBV7-6 and TRBJ2-7; the D call from TCRdb, TRBD1, cannot be confirmed without DNA. The CDR3 runs to 13 residues. In germline, CDR1 is SGHVS, CDR2 FNYEAQ. CDR3 residues: CASSSGQPYEQYF.